This note documents a single T cell receptor (beta chain) sequence. Antigen unknown. The sample originates from a study of T cell responses to AZD1222 COVID-19 vaccine. Study outcomes and limitations: White British ancestry dominated among donors, who included more females, and clonal diversity was possibly underestimated. Baseline seropositivity characterized only a handful of AZD1222 recipients.

Assay used: immunoSEQ multiplex PCR; TCRdb lists only in-frame clones, some missing. The table has roughly 150,000 clones, 92% seen once; the top ten hold around 1.3%. CDR3 size: 15 residues. Between the trimmed V and J ends, which lost 2 bases and 0 bases, there was a span of 8 bases. Germline CDR1 LGHNA, CDR2 YNFKEQ. The sample here was peripheral blood, taken on day 0 of AZD1222 vaccination. The TCR comes from an adult in good health. The chain recombines TRBV4-2 with TRBJ1-5; D remains ambiguous. Written as DNA, the CDR3 is TGTGCCAGCAGCCAACAGGAGTATAGCAATCAGCCCCAGCATTTT. It translates to CASSQQEYSNQPQHF.